This T cell receptor beta chain was sequenced for a study of cytomegalovirus exposure and HLA in healthy donors. Use of 60 Vbeta and 13 Jbeta primers characterized the PCR. Sequencing used immunoSEQ multiplex PCR; TCRdb keeps in-frame clones, though not all of them. The sample yields approximately 170,000 clones, around three quarters seen once. Germline V gene data show CDR1 as SGHNT and CDR2 as YYREEE (reference sequence). V gave up 5 bases and J gave up 3 bases; unmatched junction bases: 8. This CDR3 spans 15 amino acids. The sample was PBMCs. This receptor was obtained from a woman aged 18-29 years in good health and CMV-seronegative. The J gene is TRBJ2-7, the V gene TRBV5-4; 10 nucleotides line up with TRBD2. The CDR3 nucleotides are TGTGCCAGCAGTCAAGCGGGAGGGCGAAACTACGAGCAGTACTTC. This sequence encodes CASSQAGGRNYEQYF.